The sequence of this TCR beta chain was determined in a study of blood T cell repertoires in COVID-19. Study-level information: T cells, B-cell-depleted T cells, or PBMCs provided the cDNA or gDNA that served as material.

This CDR3 is 14 amino acids long. Germline trimming cut 2 bases from V and 6 bases from J; bases unmatched to any gene: 4. Germline V gene sequence: CDR1 LNHDA, CDR2 SQIVND (reference sequence). Using immunoSEQ multiplex PCR, the repertoire was profiled, and TCRdb retains in-frame clones only, with some absent. This table has 50,000 to 55,000 clones, approximately 87% appearing once. The receptor's source is a man in his fifties with acute or convalescent COVID-19. Sequenced input: peripheral blood. This chain connects TRBV19 to TRBJ2-7, with TRBD2 identical over 10 bases. CDR3 in DNA: TGTGCCAGTAGTATAAGGCTAGCGGGAGTCGAGCAGTACTTC. It is translated as CASSIRLAGVEQYF.